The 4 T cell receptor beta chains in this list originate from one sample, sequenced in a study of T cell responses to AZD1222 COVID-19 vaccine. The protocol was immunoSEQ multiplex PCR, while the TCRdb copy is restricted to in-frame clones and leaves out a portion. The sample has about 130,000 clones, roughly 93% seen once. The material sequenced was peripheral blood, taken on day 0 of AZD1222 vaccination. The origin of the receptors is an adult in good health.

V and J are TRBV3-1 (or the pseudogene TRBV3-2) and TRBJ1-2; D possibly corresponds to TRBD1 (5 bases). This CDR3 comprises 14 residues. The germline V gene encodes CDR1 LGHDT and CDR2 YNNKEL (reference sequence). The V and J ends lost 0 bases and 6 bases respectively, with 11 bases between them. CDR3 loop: CASSQDPGTDGYTF. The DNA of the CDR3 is TGTGCCAGCAGCCAAGATCCAGGGACTGATGGCTACACCTTC.

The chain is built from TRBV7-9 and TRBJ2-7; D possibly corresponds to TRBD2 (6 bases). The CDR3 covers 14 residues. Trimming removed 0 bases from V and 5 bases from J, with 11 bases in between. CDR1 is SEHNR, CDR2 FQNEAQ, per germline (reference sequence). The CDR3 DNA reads TGTGCCAGCAGCTTAGCCGGGAGTCTCGACGAGCAGTACTTC. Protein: CASSLAGSLDEQYF.

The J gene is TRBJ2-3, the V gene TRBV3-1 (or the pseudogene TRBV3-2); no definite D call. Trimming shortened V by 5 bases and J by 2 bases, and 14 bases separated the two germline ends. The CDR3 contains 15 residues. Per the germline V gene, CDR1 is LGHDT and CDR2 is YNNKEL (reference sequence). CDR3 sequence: CASSKPGGPTDTQYF. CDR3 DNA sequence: TGTGCCAGCAGCAAACCGGGTGGCCCCACAGATACGCAGTATTTT.

The CDR3 coding sequence is TGTGCCAGCAGTTTATACGCCGGCTACTACGAGCAGTACTTC. Translating gives CASSLYAGYYEQYF. The rearrangement joins TRBV28 to TRBJ2-7; unclear D gene. In germline, CDR1 is MDHEN, CDR2 SYDVKM. Trimming shortened V by 1 base and J by 3 bases, and 10 bases separated the two germline ends. This CDR3 has 14 residues.